One sample yielded the 23 T cell receptor beta chains listed below, sequenced in a study of metastatic and nonmetastatic thyroid tumors. TCRdb re-called clones from the PCR reads using MiXCR. The sample lists roughly 38,000 clones; roughly 19% were seen once. Before thyroid surgery, none of the patients had received any treatment. The sample was blood. The receptors stem from a female donor with papillary thyroid cancer or a benign thyroid nodule (not recorded which). Some clones in this sample may be carry-over from other donors' samples.

This clone came up many times. The chain has TRBV12-3 or TRBV12-4 and TRBJ2-1; TRBD2 aligns across 13 bases. V trimming: 2 bases; J trimming: 0 bases; junction bases outside the gene matches: 10. The CDR3 has 20 amino acids. This CDR3 is CASSLLPGLAGRRSYNEQFF. The CDR3 region has the DNA TGTGCCAGCAGTTTACTTCCGGGACTAGCGGGGCGACGCTCCTACAATGAGCAGTTCTTC.

This clone was detected ten times or more. The chain combines TRBV11-2 with TRBJ2-7, with 7 bases that match TRBD2. In germline, CDR1 is SGHAT, CDR2 FQNNGV. CDR3 length: 13 residues. V trimming: 2 bases; J trimming: 5 bases; junction bases outside the gene matches: 3. CDR3: CASSLMGGDEQYF. DNA for the CDR3: TGTGCCAGCAGCTTAATGGGGGGGGACGAGCAGTACTTC.

Comment on this clone: Possible read error: a much larger clone is one base away. CDR3 loop: CASSLSPSEKLFF. Here the CDR3 DNA reads TGTGCCAGCAGCTTATCCCCTAGCGAAAAACTGTTTTTT. This chain connects TRBV7-2 to TRBJ1-4; D is undetermined. The CDR3 sequence is 13 residues long. Deletions cut 2 bases from V and 8 bases from J, with 9 bases between. Looked up from germline, CDR1 is SGHTA and CDR2 is FQGNSA.

At least ten counts were recorded for this clone. V is TRBV28 and J is TRBJ1-5, with D uncertain. The germline CDR1 and CDR2 sequences are MDHEN and SYDVKM. Between the trimmed V and J ends, which lost 4 bases and 2 bases, there was a span of 12 bases. This CDR3 region has 15 residues. CDR3 sequence (DNA): TGTGCCAGCAGTTCCTATGGTCGGGGCAATCAGCCCCAGCATTTT. Its translation is CASSSYGRGNQPQHF.

This clone was observed many times. The rearrangement uses TRBV11-3 and TRBJ2-1; 8 bases are shared with TRBD1. V shed 8 bases, J shed 5 bases, and the junction held 8 bases outside the gene matches. Germline loops: CDR1 SGHNT, CDR2 YENEEA. The CDR3 extends over 14 amino acids. CDR3 residues: CASRAGGLNNEQFF. The CDR3 coding sequence is TGTGCCAGCCGGGCAGGGGGCCTGAACAATGAGCAGTTCTTC.

This clone was detected many times. CDR3 sequence reads: CASSVGDGLNTEAFF. CDR3 DNA sequence: TGTGCCAGCAGCGTAGGGGACGGATTGAACACTGAAGCTTTCTTT. The chain is built from TRBV9 and TRBJ1-1, with a tentative D call TRBD1 (5 bases). Germline CDR1 is SGDLS and CDR2 is YYNGEE. CDR3 length equals 15 residues. Trimming took off 0 bases at V and 0 bases at J, with 9 bases between the two ends.

This clone has a handful of counts. The V call is TRBV3-1, the J call TRBJ2-5; 11 positions match TRBD2. The V and J ends lost 1 base and 6 bases, in that order; junction bases with no gene match: 4. From germline, CDR1 is LGHDT and CDR2 YNNKEL (reference sequence). This CDR3 has 15 residues. For the CDR3, the DNA is TGTGCCAGCAGCCAAGGGCTAGCGGGGGGTCAGACCCAGTACTTC. Residues: CASSQGLAGGQTQYF.

This clone was recorded at least ten times. V is TRBV15 and J is TRBJ2-3, with 7 bases lining up with TRBD2. The J segment lost 4 bases and the V segment lost 0 bases, leaving 7 bases of the junction unmatched. This CDR3 has 16 residues. Per the germline V gene, CDR1 is LNHNV and CDR2 is YYDKDF (reference sequence). The DNA for the CDR3 is TGTGCCACCAGCAGAGATTTGGCGGGAGAAGCAGATACGCAGTATTTT. Translating gives CATSRDLAGEADTQYF.

Concerning this clone itself: It may be a read error: a sequence one base away is much more abundant. The chain employs TRBV7-9 and TRBJ2-3; the D gene is possibly TRBD2 (5 bases). CDR3 length equals 14 residues. The germline V and J ends were trimmed by 7 bases and 2 bases, with 13 bases remaining between them. Germline assignment: CDR1 SEHNR and CDR2 FQNEAQ (reference sequence). The CDR3 sequence is CASTRTVVTDTQYF. CDR3 coding DNA: TGTGCCAGCACCCGGACTGTAGTCACAGATACGCAGTATTTT.

This clone was counted only a few times. The chain employs TRBV6-1 and TRBJ2-5; D may be TRBD1 or TRBD2 (5 bases each). Trimming cost V 8 bases and J 3 bases, with 7 bases left between them. Germline CDR1 is MNHNS and CDR2 is SASEGT. The CDR3 sequence is 11 residues long. CDR3 sequence: CASGGKETQYF. The CDR3 DNA is TGTGCCAGCGGGGGTAAAGAGACCCAGTACTTC.

This clone was seen repeatedly, ten times or more. The chain recombines TRBV12-3 or TRBV12-4 with TRBJ1-3, with D perhaps TRBD1 (6 bases). This CDR3 is 14 amino acids long. V was clipped by 5 bases and J by 2 bases, with 10 bases between them. The CDR3: CASSPGHAGNTIYF. The CDR3 DNA is TGTGCCAGCAGTCCGGGACACGCTGGAAACACCATATATTTT.

This clone was picked up many times. The chain combines TRBV18 with TRBJ2-7; no clear D gene. The CDR3 is 14 residues long. Trimming shortened V by 4 bases and J by 0 bases, and 10 bases separated the two germline ends. Germline assignment: CDR1 KGHSH and CDR2 LQKENI. CDR3 residues: CASSQQQSSYEQYF. CDR3 DNA sequence: TGTGCCAGCTCACAGCAACAGAGCTCCTACGAGCAGTACTTC.

Points on this clone: This sample also contains other DNA sequences that code for the same CDR3. The chain links TRBV6-2 or TRBV6-3 to TRBJ1-5, with no clear D. This CDR3 has 17 residues. Trimming took 4 bases from V and 3 from J, leaving 19 bases between them. Germline assignment: CDR1 MNHEY and CDR2 SVGEGT. The DNA of the CDR3 is TGTGCCAGCAGTTCACCCATTGGGTGGCGTTTCAATCAGCCCCAGCATTTT. This encodes CASSSPIGWRFNQPQHF.

This clone appeared many times. V and J are TRBV18 and TRBJ2-7; D is possibly TRBD1 or TRBD2 (5 bases each). V dropped 4 bases and J dropped 0 bases, with 16 bases sitting between them. The CDR3 length is 16 residues. The germline V gene has CDR1 KGHSH and CDR2 LQKENI. The CDR3 sequence: CASSRSALRGSYEQYF. CDR3 DNA: TGTGCCAGCTCACGATCCGCCTTGAGGGGCTCCTACGAGCAGTACTTC. The full variable domain, its missing parts supplied by reference TRBV18 and TRBJ2-7, is NAGVMQNPRHLVRRRGQEARLRCSPMKGHSHVYWYRQLPEEGLKFMVYLQKENIIDESGMPKERFSAEFPKEGPSILRIQQVVRGDSAAYFCASSRSALRGSYEQYFGPGTRLTVT.

This clone was recorded a few times. The chain recombines TRBV6-1 with TRBJ1-5, with D perhaps TRBD1 (6 bases). This CDR3 is built from 14 residues. Germline values: CDR1 MNHNS, CDR2 SASEGT. Trimming removed 8 bases from V and 7 bases from J, with 18 bases in between. The CDR3 nucleotides are TGTGCCAGCCGCGAGGGGGGCACCCGGCAGCCCCAGCATTTT. It yields the protein CASREGGTRQPQHF.

This clone was detected many times. The rearrangement uses TRBV20-1 and TRBJ2-2; no reliable D call. Germline V gives CDR1 DFQATT, CDR2 SNEGSKA (reference sequence). Trimming cost V 6 bases and J 7 bases, with 15 bases left between them. The CDR3 runs 13 residues. CDR3 bases: TGCAGTGCGTTCACCCAGAGAAACGGGGAGCTGTTTTTT. Its translation is CSAFTQRNGELFF.

This clone was seen many times. The chain carries TRBV5-4 and TRBJ2-1; 9 bases align to TRBD1. Germline V CDR1 and CDR2: SGHNT, YYREEE (reference sequence). Germline trimming cut 8 bases from V and 15 bases from J; bases unmatched to any gene: 15. The CDR3 runs to 13 residues. CDR3 amino acids: CASSQGQGFLWFF. The CDR3, as DNA: TGTGCCAGTAGCCAGGGACAGGGATTCTTGTGGTTCTTC.

About this clone: Since a much larger clone is just one base distant, this may be a read error. The chain carries TRBV5-6 and TRBJ2-7; D is unresolved. CDR3 length equals 14 residues. Germline-derived CDR1 and CDR2 are SGHDT and YYEEEE. Deletions cut 1 base from V and 0 bases from J, with 8 bases between. The CDR3 is CASSLPVGSYEQYF. DNA for the CDR3: TGTGCCAGCAGCTTGCCCGTCGGCTCCTACGAGCAGTACTTC.

This clone has a count of ten or more. The chain uses TRBV5-5 and TRBJ1-6; D is unresolved. Deletions cut 3 bases from V and 9 bases from J, with 16 bases between. The CDR3 totals 15 residues. Germline CDR1 is SGHKS and CDR2 is YYEKEE (reference sequence). The CDR3 DNA reads TGTGCCAGCAGCTGGAGGCAGCTGGTATCTTCACCCCTCCACTTT. Protein product: CASSWRQLVSSPLHF.

This clone came up a few times. The chain recombines TRBV5-4 with TRBJ1-2; D may be TRBD1 (5 bases). The CDR3 runs to 16 residues. The V and J ends lost 4 bases and 0 bases respectively, with 16 bases between them. CDR1 and CDR2 (germline): SGHNT, YYREEE (reference sequence). The CDR3 sequence: CASSRGRSQANYGYTF. The CDR3 bases are TGTGCCAGCAGCCGGGGGAGGAGCCAGGCTAACTATGGCTACACCTTC.

This clone was seen at least ten times. The CDR3, as DNA: TGTGCCAGCAGTGGGACTAGCGGGACCGGGGAGCTGTTTTTT. Protein sequence: CASSGTSGTGELFF. The chain joins TRBV2 to TRBJ2-2; 11 positions match TRBD2. V gave up 4 bases and J gave up 5 bases; unmatched junction bases: 0. Germline CDR1 SNHLY, CDR2 FYNNEI. The CDR3 loop spans 14 amino acids.

As regards this clone: A much bigger clone sits one base away, suggesting this may be a read error. This sequence joins TRBV5-4 and TRBJ1-5; D ambiguous. CDR1 and CDR2 from the germline V gene are SGHNT and YYREEE (reference sequence). The CDR3 runs 14 residues. Trimming took off 3 bases at V and 1 base at J, with 8 bases between the two ends. In nucleotides, the CDR3 is TGTGCCAGCAGCTGGTGTGGGAGCAATCAGCCCCAGCATTTT. Translated, it gives CASSWCGSNQPQHF.

The J gene is TRBJ2-1, the V gene TRBV10-2; 9 bases are a match to TRBD2. Germline trimming cut 10 bases from V and 8 bases from J; bases unmatched to any gene: 6. Germline CDR1 is WSHSY and CDR2 is SAAADI. This CDR3 contains 12 residues. This chain's CDR3 is CAIVSGRYEQFF. DNA of the CDR3: TGCGCCATCGTCAGCGGGAGGTATGAGCAGTTCTTC.